This T cell receptor (beta chain) was obtained from a study of OX40 agonist ivuxolimab in advanced cancers. Overall study: With a range of roughly 20 to 79, age averaged approximately 54 years, and nearly 85% were male. Overall study findings and caveats: More expanded clones were found, on average, in CD8+ than in CD4+ T cells.

Using immunoSEQ multiplex PCR, the repertoire was profiled, and TCRdb retains in-frame clones only, with some absent. In the table there are 40,000 to 45,000 clones, 80% to 90% of which are singletons. For this clone: Its antigen is not known. This clone may be a read error of a much larger clone one base away.

The V gene lost 4 bases and the J gene lost 4 bases, with 5 bases spanning the gap. Germline V gene lookup returns CDR1 SGHNT and CDR2 YENEEA. CDR3 length: 11 amino acids. V is TRBV11-3 and J is TRBJ2-7; no reliable D call. The clonotype originates from an adult with an advanced solid tumor such as melanoma, head and neck, liver or kidney cancer. Source: CD4+ or CD8+ T cells sorted from blood, taken in a trial of the OX40 agonist ivuxolimab. Written as DNA, the CDR3 is TGTGCCAGCAGCTCCTCATACGAGCAGTACTTC. Protein product: CASSSSYEQYF.